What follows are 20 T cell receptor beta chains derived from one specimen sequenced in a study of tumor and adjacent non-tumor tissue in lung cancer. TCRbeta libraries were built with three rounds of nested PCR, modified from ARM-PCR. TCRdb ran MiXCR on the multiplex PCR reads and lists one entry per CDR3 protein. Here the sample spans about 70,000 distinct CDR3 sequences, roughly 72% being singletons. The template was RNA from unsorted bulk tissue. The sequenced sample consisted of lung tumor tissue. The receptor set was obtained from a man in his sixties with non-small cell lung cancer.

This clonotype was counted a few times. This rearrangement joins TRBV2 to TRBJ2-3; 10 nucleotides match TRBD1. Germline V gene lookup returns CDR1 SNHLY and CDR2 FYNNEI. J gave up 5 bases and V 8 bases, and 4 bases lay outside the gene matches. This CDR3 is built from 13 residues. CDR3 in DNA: TGTGCCAGCCGGACAGGGGGAGGAGATACGCAGTATTTT. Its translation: CASRTGGGDTQYF. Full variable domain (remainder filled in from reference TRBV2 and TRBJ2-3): EPEVTQTPSHQVTQMGQEVILRCVPISNHLYFYWYRQILGQKVEFLVSFYNNEISEKSEIFDDQFSVERPDGSNFTLKIRSTKLEDSAMYFCASRTGGGDTQYFGPGTRLTVL.

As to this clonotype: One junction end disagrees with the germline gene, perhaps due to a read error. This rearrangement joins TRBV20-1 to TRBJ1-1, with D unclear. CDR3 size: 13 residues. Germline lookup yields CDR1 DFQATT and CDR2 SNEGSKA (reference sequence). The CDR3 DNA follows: TGCCGTGCCGCCGGGCAGGCGAACACTGAAGCTTTCTTT. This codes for CRAAGQANTEAFF.

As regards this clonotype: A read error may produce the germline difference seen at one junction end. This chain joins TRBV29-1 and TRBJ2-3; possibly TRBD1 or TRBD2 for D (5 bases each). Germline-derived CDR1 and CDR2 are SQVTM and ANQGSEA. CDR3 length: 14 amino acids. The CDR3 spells CSVEVGGTTDTLYF. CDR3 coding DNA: TGCAGCGTTGAAGTTGGGGGTACGACAGATACGCTGTATTTT.

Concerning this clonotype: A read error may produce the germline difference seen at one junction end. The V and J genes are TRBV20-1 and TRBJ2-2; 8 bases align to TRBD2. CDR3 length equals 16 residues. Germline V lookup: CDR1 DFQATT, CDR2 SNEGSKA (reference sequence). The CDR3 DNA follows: TGTAGTGCTACTTTAACGGGAGGGCCGGAGACGGGGGAGCTGTTTTTT. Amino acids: CSATLTGGPETGELFF.

This CDR3 is CASSLGHGTTEAFF. For the CDR3, the DNA is TGTGCCAGCAGCCTGGGACACGGGACCACTGAAGCTTTCTTT. The chain joins TRBV5-6 to TRBJ1-1; the D gene is possibly TRBD1 (6 bases). The CDR3 sequence is 14 residues long. V lost 4 bases and J 4 bases, leaving 14 bases between the germline ends. CDR1 and CDR2 (germline): SGHDT, YYEEEE.

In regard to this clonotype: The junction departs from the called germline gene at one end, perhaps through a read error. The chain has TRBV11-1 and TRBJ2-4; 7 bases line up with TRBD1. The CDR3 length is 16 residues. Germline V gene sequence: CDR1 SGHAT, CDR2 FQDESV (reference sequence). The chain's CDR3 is CTSNSRQGRGESIQYF. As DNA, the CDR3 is TGTACCAGCAACTCCCGACAGGGACGAGGGGAAAGCATTCAGTACTTC.

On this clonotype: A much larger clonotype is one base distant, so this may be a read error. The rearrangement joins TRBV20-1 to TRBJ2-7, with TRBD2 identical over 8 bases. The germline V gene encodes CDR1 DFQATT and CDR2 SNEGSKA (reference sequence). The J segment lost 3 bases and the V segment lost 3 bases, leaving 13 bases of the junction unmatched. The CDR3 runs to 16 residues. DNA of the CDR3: TGCAGTGCTAGCGTTCCTGCGGGACTAGTGCTCTACGAGCAGTACTTC. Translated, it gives CSASVPAGLVLYEQYF.

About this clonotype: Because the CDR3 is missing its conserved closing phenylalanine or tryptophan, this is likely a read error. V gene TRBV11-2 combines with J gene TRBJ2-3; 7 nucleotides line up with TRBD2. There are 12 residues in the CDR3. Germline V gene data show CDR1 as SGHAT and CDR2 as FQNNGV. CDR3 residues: CTSVGGTDTQYL. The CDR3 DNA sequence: TGTACCAGCGTGGGGGGGACAGATACGCAGTATTTA.

As DNA, the CDR3 is TGTGCCAGCAGTACTCTCTCTGACAGGACAAACTACAATGAGCAGTTCTTC. This gives the protein CASSTLSDRTNYNEQFF. This chain links TRBV6-6 with TRBJ2-1; D possibly corresponds to TRBD1 (6 bases). Per the germline V gene, CDR1 is MNHNY and CDR2 is SVGAGI (reference sequence). Trimming removed 5 bases from V and 3 bases from J, with 20 bases in between. This CDR3 is built from 17 residues.

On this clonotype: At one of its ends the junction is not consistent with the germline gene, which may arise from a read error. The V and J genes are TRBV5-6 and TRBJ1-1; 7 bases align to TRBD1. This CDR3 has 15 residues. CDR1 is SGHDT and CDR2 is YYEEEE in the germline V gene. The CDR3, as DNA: TGTGCCAGCAGCTTGGCGCGAGACAGGGACTCCCTCCGAATCTTC. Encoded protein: CASSLARDRDSLRIF.

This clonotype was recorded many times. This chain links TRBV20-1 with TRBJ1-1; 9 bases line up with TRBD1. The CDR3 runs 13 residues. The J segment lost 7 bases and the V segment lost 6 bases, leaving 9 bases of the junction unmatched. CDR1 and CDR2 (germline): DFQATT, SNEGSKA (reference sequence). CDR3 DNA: TGCAGTGCGGACGACAGGGGGGGATTTGAAGCTTTCTTT. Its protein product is CSADDRGGFEAFF.

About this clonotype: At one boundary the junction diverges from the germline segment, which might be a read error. CDR3 in DNA: TGTGCCAGCAGCACGCGACAGAGGCCAAATCAGTCCCAGCATTTT. Translating it yields CASSTRQRPNQSQHF. This rearrangement joins TRBV6-5 to TRBJ1-5; a weak D match, TRBD1 (5 bases). The germline V gene has CDR1 MNHEY and CDR2 SVGAGI. The CDR3 length is 15 residues.

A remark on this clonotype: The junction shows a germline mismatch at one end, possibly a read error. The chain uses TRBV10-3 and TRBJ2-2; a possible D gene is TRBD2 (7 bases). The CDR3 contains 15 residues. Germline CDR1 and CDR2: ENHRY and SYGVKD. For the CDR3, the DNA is TGTGCCAGTCAAGGAGGGGGGGCAAGCACCGGGGAACTGTCTTTT. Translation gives CASQGGGASTGELSF.

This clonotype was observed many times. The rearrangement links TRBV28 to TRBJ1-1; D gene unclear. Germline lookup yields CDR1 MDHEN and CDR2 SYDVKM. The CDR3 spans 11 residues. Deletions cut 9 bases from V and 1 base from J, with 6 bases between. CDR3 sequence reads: CASQQNTEAFF. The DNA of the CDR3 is TGTGCCAGTCAACAGAACACTGAAGCTTTCTTT.

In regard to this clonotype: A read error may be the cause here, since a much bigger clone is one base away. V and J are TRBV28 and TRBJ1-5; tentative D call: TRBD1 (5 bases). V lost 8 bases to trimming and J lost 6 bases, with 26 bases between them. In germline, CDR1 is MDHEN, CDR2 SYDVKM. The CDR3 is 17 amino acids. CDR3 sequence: CASRSTTPGLEGQPQHF. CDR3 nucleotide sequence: TGTGCCAGCCGATCTACTACTCCAGGGCTGGAGGGTCAGCCCCAGCATTTT.

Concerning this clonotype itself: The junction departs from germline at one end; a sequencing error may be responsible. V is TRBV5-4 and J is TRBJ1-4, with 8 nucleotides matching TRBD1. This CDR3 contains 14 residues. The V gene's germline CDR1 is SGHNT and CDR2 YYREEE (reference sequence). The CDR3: CASSLGQDNGKLLF. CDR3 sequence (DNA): TGTGCCAGTAGCTTGGGACAGGACAATGGAAAACTGTTATTT.

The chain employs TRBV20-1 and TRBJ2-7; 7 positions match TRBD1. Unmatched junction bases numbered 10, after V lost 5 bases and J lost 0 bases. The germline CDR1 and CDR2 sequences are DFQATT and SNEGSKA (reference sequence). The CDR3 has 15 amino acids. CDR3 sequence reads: CSALWGTASSYEQYF. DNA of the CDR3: TGCAGTGCTCTCTGGGGGACAGCGAGCTCCTACGAGCAGTACTTC.

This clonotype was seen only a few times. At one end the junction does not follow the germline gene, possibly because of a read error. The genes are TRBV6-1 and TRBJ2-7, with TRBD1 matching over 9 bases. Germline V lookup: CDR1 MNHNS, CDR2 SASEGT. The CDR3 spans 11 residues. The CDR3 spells CARSETGGQYF. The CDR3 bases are TGTGCCCGCAGTGAGACAGGGGGGCAGTACTTC.

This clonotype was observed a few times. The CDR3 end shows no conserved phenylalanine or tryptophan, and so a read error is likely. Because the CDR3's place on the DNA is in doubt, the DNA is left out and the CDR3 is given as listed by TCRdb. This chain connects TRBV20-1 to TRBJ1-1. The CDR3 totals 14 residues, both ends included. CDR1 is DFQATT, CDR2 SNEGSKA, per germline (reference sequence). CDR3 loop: CSARDGQGTNEALS.

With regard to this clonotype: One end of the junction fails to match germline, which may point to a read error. The CDR3 region is CAISDPGRAHQPHYF. The CDR3 DNA follows: TGTGCCATCAGTGACCCCGGGAGGGCTCATCAGCCCCACTATTTT. J is TRBJ1-5 and V is TRBV10-3; D not certain. Per the germline V gene, CDR1 is ENHRY and CDR2 is SYGVKD. The CDR3 contains 15 residues.